A single sample is the source of the 18 T cell receptor beta chains below, sequenced in a study of Graves' ophthalmopathy and Graves' hyperthyroidism. TCR beta CDR3 amplification used RNA transcripts. First-round RT-PCR relied on HTBI primers, and a second-round multiplex PCR came next. TCRdb analysed the multiplex PCR reads with MiXCR anew, one entry per CDR3 protein. The table includes around 400,000 distinct CDR3 sequences, 20% to 25% detected once. Sequencing input: peripheral blood. The origin of the receptors is a woman under 30 with stable Graves' hyperthyroidism.

This clonotype was detected many times. The chain employs TRBV7-9 and TRBJ1-3; D possibly corresponds to TRBD1 (6 bases). Germline V lookup: CDR1 SEHNR, CDR2 FQNEAQ (reference sequence). This CDR3 is built from 12 residues. The V gene lost 10 bases and the J gene lost 1 base, with 8 bases spanning the gap. CDR3: CAIQGSGNTIYF. CDR3 coding DNA: TGTGCCATTCAGGGGTCTGGAAACACCATATATTTT.

The rearrangement uses TRBV20-1 and TRBJ2-5, with a weak D call TRBD2 (6 bases). The CDR3 loop spans 13 amino acids. Germline CDR1 reads DFQATT; CDR2 reads SNEGSKA (reference sequence). The V and J ends lost 3 bases and 3 bases respectively, with 11 bases between them. In DNA form, the CDR3 reads TGCAGTGCTAGGGGGACTCTAAAAGAGACCCAGTACTTC. It yields the protein CSARGTLKETQYF.

This clonotype was seen a handful of times. V is TRBV5-1 and J is TRBJ1-1, with D possibly TRBD1 on 6 matching bases. The V end lost 0 bases, the J end lost 3 bases, and 21 bases lay between the germline ends. Germline loops: CDR1 SGHRS, CDR2 YFSETQ. The CDR3 runs to 18 residues. CDR3: CASSLDRDSTGRDTEAFF. In DNA form, the CDR3 reads TGCGCCAGCAGCTTGGACCGAGATTCAACAGGGCGCGACACTGAAGCTTTCTTT.

The chain employs TRBV28 and TRBJ1-1; D gene unclear. This CDR3 has 14 amino acids. The germline CDR1 and CDR2 sequences are MDHEN and SYDVKM. Trimming took off 3 bases at V and 4 bases at J, with 12 bases between the two ends. The CDR3 DNA reads as TGTGCCAGCAGTTTCAAGGACTGGGGCACTGAAGCTTTCTTT. This encodes CASSFKDWGTEAFF.

The V gene is TRBV12-5, the J gene TRBJ1-1, with D possibly matching TRBD1 (5 bases). This CDR3 has 14 residues. Germline CDR1 LGHNT, CDR2 FRNRAP. V dropped 0 bases and J dropped 7 bases, with 12 bases sitting between them. The CDR3 nucleotides are TGTGCTAGTGGTTTGGTACACGGGGGAGGTGAAGCTTTCTTT. Translated: CASGLVHGGGEAFF.

This clonotype has a count of ten or more. This chain links TRBV18 with TRBJ1-1; D is unresolved. Per the germline V gene, CDR1 is KGHSH and CDR2 is LQKENI. This CDR3 has 15 residues. The V end was cut by 2 bases, the J end by 3 bases, with 13 bases between. The CDR3 reads CASSPDLGYDTEAFF. CDR3 nucleotides: TGTGCCAGCTCACCAGATTTAGGTTACGACACTGAAGCTTTCTTT.

The table lists this clonotype with many counts. The rearrangement uses TRBV20-1 and TRBJ2-5; D not resolved. The germline gives CDR1 DFQATT, CDR2 SNEGSKA (reference sequence). Trimming took off 6 bases at V and 3 bases at J, with 8 bases between the two ends. The CDR3 covers 11 residues. The CDR3 DNA follows: TGCAGTGCACTCGCCAAAGAGACCCAGTACTTC. Translating gives CSALAKETQYF.

This clonotype was recorded a few times. This chain joins TRBV6-2 or TRBV6-3 and TRBJ1-1, with 7 bases matching TRBD1. Germline V gene lookup returns CDR1 MNHEY and CDR2 SVGEGT. There are 14 residues in the CDR3. Unmatched junction bases numbered 5, after V lost 6 bases and J lost 1 base. CDR3 region: CASRGQTPNTEAFF. DNA for the CDR3: TGTGCCAGCAGGGGACAGACTCCGAACACTGAAGCTTTCTTT.

The rearrangement links TRBV6-5 to TRBJ2-5, with D perhaps TRBD1 (5 bases). Germline V gene sequence: CDR1 MNHEY, CDR2 SVGAGI. The V end lost 6 bases, the J end lost 3 bases, and 11 bases lay between the germline ends. The CDR3 sequence is 13 residues long. The CDR3 region is CASSYRLEETQYF. The CDR3 bases are TGTGCCAGCAGCTACAGGCTCGAAGAGACCCAGTACTTC.

This rearrangement joins TRBV4-2 to TRBJ1-1; unclear D gene. In germline, CDR1 is LGHNA, CDR2 YNFKEQ. This CDR3 has 15 amino acids. The V gene lost 5 bases and the J gene lost 5 bases, with 18 bases spanning the gap. The CDR3 sequence: CASSLGQLGRTEAFF. The CDR3 nucleotides are TGTGCCAGCAGCTTAGGTCAGTTAGGTAGGACTGAAGCTTTCTTT.

The chain uses TRBV6-1 and TRBJ1-2; maybe TRBD1 (6 bases). Between the trimmed V and J ends, which lost 5 bases and 4 bases, there was a span of 11 bases. Germline CDR1 and CDR2: MNHNS and SASEGT. The CDR3 length is 13 residues. The DNA for the CDR3 is TGTGCCAGCAGTAATCAGGGGATCTATGGCTACACCTTC. As protein: CASSNQGIYGYTF.

At least ten counts were recorded for this clonotype. J is TRBJ1-1 and V is TRBV2; TRBD1 aligns across 7 bases. Germline CDR1 and CDR2: SNHLY and FYNNEI. CDR3 length: 15 residues. J was trimmed by 1 base and V by 1 base; bases with no gene match: 3. CDR3: CASSEERDRNTEAFF. CDR3 in DNA: TGTGCCAGCAGTGAAGAAAGGGACAGGAACACTGAAGCTTTCTTT.

The table lists this clonotype with many counts. In DNA form, the CDR3 reads TGTGCCAGCAGTGTGGCTCAGCAAGAGACCCAGTACTTC. Its protein is CASSVAQQETQYF. This sequence joins TRBV2 and TRBJ2-5; D gene uncertain. The CDR3 extends over 13 amino acids. CDR1 is SNHLY and CDR2 is FYNNEI in the germline V gene. Trimming cost V 4 bases and J 2 bases, with 8 bases left between them. Supplemented by reference TRBV2 and TRBJ2-5, the full variable domain reads EPEVTQTPSHQVTQMGQEVILRCVPISNHLYFYWYRQILGQKVEFLVSFYNNEISEKSEIFDDQFSVERPDGSNFTLKIRSTKLEDSAMYFCASSVAQQETQYFGPGTRLLVL.

Comment on this clonotype: At one of its ends the junction is not consistent with the germline gene, which may arise from a read error. CDR3 in amino acids: CASSQSTSGRGENIKYF. DNA for the CDR3: TGTGCCAGCAGCCAGTCGACTAGCGGGAGAGGGGAAAACATTAAGTACTTC. The chain has TRBV7-2 and TRBJ2-4, with 12 bases aligning to TRBD2. Germline V gene sequence: CDR1 SGHTA, CDR2 FQGNSA. The CDR3 runs to 17 residues.

This clonotype was found many times. The chain employs TRBV27 and TRBJ1-5; a possible D gene is TRBD1 (5 bases). V lost 7 bases, J lost 4 bases, and 11 bases lay in between. Looked up from germline, CDR1 is MNHEY and CDR2 is SMNVEV (reference sequence). The CDR3 is 13 residues long. The CDR3 DNA reads TGTGCCAGCAAAACAGGTTTTAATCAGCCCCAGCATTTT. It encodes CASKTGFNQPQHF.

This clonotype occurred many times. The chain carries TRBV18 and TRBJ2-5; possibly TRBD2 for D (5 bases). Looked up from germline, CDR1 is KGHSH and CDR2 is LQKENI. The CDR3 spans 14 residues. V was clipped by 3 bases and J by 4 bases, with 12 bases between them. The CDR3 protein is CASSPGISRETQYF. In DNA, the CDR3 is TGTGCCAGCTCACCCGGGATCAGCAGAGAGACCCAGTACTTC.

The chain has TRBV15 and TRBJ1-2; no reliable D call. This CDR3 has 16 amino acids. Germline assignment: CDR1 LNHNV and CDR2 YYDKDF (reference sequence). The germline V and J ends were trimmed by 4 bases and 4 bases, with 19 bases remaining between them. The CDR3 DNA reads TGTGCCACCAGCACCCCGACCGCGAAAGACCTCTATGGCTACACCTTC. It yields the protein CATSTPTAKDLYGYTF.

This clonotype has at least ten counts. For the CDR3, the DNA is TGTGCCAGCAGCCAACTTCGGGCTAACACTGAAGCTTTCTTT. This encodes CASSQLRANTEAFF. The rearrangement uses TRBV14 and TRBJ1-1; D uncertain. The CDR3 runs 14 residues. Germline V CDR1 and CDR2: SGHDN, FVKESK. The ends were cut back, 2 bases at V and 2 bases at J, with 9 bases in the middle. The variable domain in full, completed from reference TRBV14 and TRBJ1-1, reads EAGVTQFPSHSVIEKGQTVTLRCDPISGHDNLYWYRRVMGKEIKFLLHFVKESKQDESGMPNNRFLAERTGGTYSTLKVQPAELEDSGVYFCASSQLRANTEAFFGQGTRLTVV.